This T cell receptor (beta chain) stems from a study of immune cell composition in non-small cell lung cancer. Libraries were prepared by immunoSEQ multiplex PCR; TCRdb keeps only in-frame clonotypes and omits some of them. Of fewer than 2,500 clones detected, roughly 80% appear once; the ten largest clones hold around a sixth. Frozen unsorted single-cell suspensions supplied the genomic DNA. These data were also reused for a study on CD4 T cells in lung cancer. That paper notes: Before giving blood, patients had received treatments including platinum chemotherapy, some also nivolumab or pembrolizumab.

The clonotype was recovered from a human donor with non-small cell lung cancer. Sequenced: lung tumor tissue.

The CDR3 nucleotides read TGTGCCAGCAGTTCTCTAACCCAGGGGGGTTTAGACATTCAGTACTTC. Amino acid sequence: CASSSLTQGGLDIQYF. The V and J genes are TRBV28 and TRBJ2-4, with D tentatively TRBD1 (7 bases). This CDR3 spans 16 amino acids. The V gene lost 4 bases and the J gene lost 8 bases, with 21 bases spanning the gap. Per germline, CDR1 MDHEN and CDR2 SYDVKM.